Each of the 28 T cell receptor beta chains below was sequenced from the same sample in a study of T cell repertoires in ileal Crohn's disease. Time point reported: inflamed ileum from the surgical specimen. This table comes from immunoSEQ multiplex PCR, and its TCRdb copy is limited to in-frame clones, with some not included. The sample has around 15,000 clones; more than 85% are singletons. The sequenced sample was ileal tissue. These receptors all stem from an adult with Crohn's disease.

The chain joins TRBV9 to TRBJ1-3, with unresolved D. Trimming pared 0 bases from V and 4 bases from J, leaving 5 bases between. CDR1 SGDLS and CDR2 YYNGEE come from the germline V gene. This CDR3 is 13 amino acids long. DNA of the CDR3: TGTGCCAGCAGCGTAGAATGGGGAAACACCATATATTTT. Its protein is CASSVEWGNTIYF.

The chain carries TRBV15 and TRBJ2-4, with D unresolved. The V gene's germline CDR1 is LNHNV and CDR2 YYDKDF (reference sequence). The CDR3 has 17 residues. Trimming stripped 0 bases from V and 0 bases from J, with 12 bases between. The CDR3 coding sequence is TGTGCCACCAGCAGAGATTTCCGATTTCTAGCCAAAAACATTCAGTACTTC. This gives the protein CATSRDFRFLAKNIQYF.

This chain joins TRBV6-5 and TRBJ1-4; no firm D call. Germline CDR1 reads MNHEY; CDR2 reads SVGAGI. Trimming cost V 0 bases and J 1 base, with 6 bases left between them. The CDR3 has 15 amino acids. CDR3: CASSYSIQTNEKLFF. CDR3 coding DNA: TGTGCCAGCAGTTACTCGATTCAAACTAATGAAAAACTGTTTTTT.

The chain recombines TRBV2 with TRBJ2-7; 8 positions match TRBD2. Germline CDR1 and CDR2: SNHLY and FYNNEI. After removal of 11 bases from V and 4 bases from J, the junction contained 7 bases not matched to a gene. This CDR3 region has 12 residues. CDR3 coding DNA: TGTGCCGCTCAGCGGGGGCAATACGAGCAGTACTTC. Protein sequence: CAAQRGQYEQYF.

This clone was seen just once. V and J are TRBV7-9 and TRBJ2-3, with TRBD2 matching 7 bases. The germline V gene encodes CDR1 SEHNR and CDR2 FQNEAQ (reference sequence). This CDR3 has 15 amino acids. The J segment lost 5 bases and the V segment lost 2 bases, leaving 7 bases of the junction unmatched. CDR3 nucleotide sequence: TGTGCCAGCAGCTTAAGTGGCGGGGGAGGAGATACGCAGTATTTT. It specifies CASSLSGGGGDTQYF. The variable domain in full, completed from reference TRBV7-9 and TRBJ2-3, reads DTGVSQNPRHKITKRGQNVTFRCDPISEHNRLYWYRQTLGQGPEFLTYFQNEAQLEKSRLLSDRFSAERPKGSFSTLEIQRTEQGDSAMYLCASSLSGGGGDTQYFGPGTRLTVL.

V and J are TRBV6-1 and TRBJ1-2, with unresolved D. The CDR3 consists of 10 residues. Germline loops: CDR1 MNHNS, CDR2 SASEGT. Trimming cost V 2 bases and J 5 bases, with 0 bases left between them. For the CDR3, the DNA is TGTGCCAGCAGTGAATATGGCTACACCTTC. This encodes CASSEYGYTF.

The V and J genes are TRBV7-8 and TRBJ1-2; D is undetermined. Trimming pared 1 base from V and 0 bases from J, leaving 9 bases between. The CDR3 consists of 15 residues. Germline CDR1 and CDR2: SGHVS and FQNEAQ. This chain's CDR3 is CASSLGGGPNYGYTF. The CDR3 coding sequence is TGTGCCAGCAGCTTAGGAGGCGGCCCTAACTATGGCTACACCTTC.

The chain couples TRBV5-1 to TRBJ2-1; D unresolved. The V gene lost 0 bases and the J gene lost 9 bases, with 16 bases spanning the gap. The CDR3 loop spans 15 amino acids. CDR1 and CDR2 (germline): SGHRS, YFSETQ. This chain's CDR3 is CASSLGGLPKGEQFF. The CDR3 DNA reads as TGCGCCAGCAGCTTGGGTGGCCTTCCTAAGGGTGAGCAGTTCTTC.

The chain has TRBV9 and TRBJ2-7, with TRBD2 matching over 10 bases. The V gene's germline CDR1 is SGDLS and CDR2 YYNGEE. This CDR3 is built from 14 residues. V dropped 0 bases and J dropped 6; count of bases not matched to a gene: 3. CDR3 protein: CASSVVAGGSEQYF. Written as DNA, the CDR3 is TGTGCCAGCAGCGTAGTAGCGGGGGGTTCCGAGCAGTACTTC.

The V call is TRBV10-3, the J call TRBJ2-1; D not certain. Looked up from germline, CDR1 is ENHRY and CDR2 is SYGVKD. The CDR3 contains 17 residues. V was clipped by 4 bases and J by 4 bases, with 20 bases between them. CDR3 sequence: CAISGYGGNVLYNEQFF. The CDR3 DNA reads TGTGCCATCAGTGGTTACGGCGGTAACGTACTTTACAATGAGCAGTTCTTC.

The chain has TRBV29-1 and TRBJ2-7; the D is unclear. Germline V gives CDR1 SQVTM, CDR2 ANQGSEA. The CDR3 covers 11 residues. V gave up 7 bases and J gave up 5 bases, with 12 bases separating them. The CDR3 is CSADWAHEQYF. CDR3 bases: TGCAGCGCCGACTGGGCTCACGAGCAGTACTTC.

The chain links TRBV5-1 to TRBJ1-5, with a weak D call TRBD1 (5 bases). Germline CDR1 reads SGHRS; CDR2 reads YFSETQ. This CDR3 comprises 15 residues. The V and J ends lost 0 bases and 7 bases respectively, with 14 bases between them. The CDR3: CASSLAGASHQPQHF. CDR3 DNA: TGCGCCAGCAGCTTGGCCGGGGCGTCCCACCAGCCCCAGCATTTT. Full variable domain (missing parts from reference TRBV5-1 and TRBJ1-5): KAGVTQTPRYLIKTRGQQVTLSCSPISGHRSVSWYQQTPGQGLQFLFEYFSETQRNKGNFPGRFSGRQFSNSRSEMNVSTLELGDSALYLCASSLAGASHQPQHFGDGTRLSIL.

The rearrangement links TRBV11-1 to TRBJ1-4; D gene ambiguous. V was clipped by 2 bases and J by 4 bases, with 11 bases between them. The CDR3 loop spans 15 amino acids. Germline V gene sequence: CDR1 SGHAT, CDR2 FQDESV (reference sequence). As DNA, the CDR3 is TGTGCCAGCAGCTTACACGGGCAGTATAATGAAAAACTGTTTTTT. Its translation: CASSLHGQYNEKLFF.

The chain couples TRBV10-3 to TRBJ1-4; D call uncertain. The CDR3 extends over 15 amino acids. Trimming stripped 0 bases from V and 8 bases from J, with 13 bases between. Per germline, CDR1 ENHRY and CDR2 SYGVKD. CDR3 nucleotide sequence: TGTGCCATCAGTGAGTCGATGAAAGTGGACGAAAAACTGTTTTTT. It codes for CAISESMKVDEKLFF.

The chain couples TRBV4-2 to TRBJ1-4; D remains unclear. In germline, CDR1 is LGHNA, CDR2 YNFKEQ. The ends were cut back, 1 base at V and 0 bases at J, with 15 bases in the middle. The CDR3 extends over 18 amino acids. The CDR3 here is CASSQGRRGFATNEKLFF. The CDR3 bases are TGTGCCAGCAGCCAAGGAAGGCGGGGTTTTGCAACTAATGAAAAACTGTTTTTT.

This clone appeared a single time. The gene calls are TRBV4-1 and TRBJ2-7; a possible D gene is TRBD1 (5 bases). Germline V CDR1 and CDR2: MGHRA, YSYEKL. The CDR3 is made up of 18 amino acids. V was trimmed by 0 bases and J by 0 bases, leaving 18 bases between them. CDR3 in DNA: TGCGCCAGCAGCCAAGACGTCCAGGGCAGCTTTACCTCCTACGAGCAGTACTTC. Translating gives CASSQDVQGSFTSYEQYF.

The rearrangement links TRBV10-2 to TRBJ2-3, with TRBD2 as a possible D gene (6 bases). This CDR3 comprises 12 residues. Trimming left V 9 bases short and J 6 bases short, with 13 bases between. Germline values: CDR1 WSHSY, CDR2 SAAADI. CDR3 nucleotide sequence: TGCGCCAGTAGGGACTTAGGGGATACGCAGTATTTT. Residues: CASRDLGDTQYF.

The CDR3 is CASRGIMNTEAFF. Written as DNA, the CDR3 is TGTGCCAGCAGAGGGATCATGAACACTGAAGCTTTCTTT. The chain uses TRBV27 and TRBJ1-1; D is unclear. The V gene lost 6 bases and the J gene lost 0 bases, with 8 bases spanning the gap. The CDR3 covers 13 residues. Germline V lookup: CDR1 MNHEY, CDR2 SMNVEV (reference sequence).

In nucleotides, the CDR3 is TGTGCCAGCAGCCAAATGGACAGCAGGCTATCTGGCTACACCTTC. Its protein product is CASSQMDSRLSGYTF. V gene TRBV4-2 combines with J gene TRBJ1-2, with D perhaps matching TRBD1 (6 bases). The CDR3 sequence is 15 residues long. In germline, CDR1 is LGHNA, CDR2 YNFKEQ. The V end lost 2 bases, the J end lost 7 bases, and 17 bases lay between the germline ends.

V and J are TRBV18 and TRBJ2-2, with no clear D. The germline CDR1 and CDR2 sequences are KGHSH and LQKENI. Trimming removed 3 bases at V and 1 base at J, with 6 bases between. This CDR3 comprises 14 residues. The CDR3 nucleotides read TGTGCCAGCTCACCCGAAGGGAACACCGGGGAGCTGTTTTTT. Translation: CASSPEGNTGELFF.

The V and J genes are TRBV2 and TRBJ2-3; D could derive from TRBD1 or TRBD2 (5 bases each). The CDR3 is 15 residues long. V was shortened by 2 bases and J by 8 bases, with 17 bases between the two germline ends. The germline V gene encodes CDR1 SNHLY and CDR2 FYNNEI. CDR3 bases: TGTGCCAGCAGTGAAAGGGTGACGGGGCGAGGTACGCAGTATTTT. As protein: CASSERVTGRGTQYF.

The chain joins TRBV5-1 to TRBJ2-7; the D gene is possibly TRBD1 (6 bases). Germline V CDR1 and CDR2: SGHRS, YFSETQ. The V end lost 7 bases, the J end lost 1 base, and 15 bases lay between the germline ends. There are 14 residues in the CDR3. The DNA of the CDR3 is TGCGCCAGCGCCCGGGCAGGGGTTTCCTACGAGCAGTACTTC. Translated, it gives CASARAGVSYEQYF.

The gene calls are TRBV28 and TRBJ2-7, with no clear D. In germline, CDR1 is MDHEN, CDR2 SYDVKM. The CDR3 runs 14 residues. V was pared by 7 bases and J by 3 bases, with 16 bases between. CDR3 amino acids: CASKYIRSRYEQYF. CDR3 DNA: TGTGCCAGCAAATACATACGCAGTCGCTACGAGCAGTACTTC.

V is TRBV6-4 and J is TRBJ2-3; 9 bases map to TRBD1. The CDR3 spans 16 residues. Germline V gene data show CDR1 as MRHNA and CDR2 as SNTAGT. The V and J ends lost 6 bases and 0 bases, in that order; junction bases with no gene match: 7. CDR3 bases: TGTGCCAGCAGCCTAATGACAGGGGGGAGCACAGATACGCAGTATTTT. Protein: CASSLMTGGSTDTQYF.

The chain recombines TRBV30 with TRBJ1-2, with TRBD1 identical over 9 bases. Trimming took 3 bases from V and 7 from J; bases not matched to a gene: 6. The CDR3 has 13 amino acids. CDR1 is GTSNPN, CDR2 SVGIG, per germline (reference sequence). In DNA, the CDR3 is TGTGCCTGGAGCACAGGGGGCTGGGGTGGCTACACCTTC. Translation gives CAWSTGGWGGYTF.

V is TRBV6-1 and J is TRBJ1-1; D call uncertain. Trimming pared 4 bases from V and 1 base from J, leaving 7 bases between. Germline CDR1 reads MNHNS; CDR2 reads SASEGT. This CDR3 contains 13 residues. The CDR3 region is CASSVRQNTEAFF. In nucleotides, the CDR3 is TGTGCCAGCAGTGTCCGGCAGAACACTGAAGCTTTCTTT.

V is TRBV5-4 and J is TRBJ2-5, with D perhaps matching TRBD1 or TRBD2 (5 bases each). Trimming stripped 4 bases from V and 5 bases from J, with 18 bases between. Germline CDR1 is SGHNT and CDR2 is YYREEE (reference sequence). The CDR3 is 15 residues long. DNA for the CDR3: TGTGCCAGCAGCCCCGGGAAGCAACAGGCGGAGACCCAGTACTTC. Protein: CASSPGKQQAETQYF.

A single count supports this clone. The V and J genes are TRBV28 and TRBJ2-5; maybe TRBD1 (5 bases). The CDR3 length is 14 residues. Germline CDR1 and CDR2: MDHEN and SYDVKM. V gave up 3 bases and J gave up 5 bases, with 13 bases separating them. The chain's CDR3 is CASSFLPGHETQYF. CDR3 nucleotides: TGTGCCAGCAGTTTTCTTCCAGGGCACGAGACCCAGTACTTC.